The T cell receptor (beta chain) under discussion was sequenced for a study of monozygotic twins with inflammatory bowel disease. Germline V gives CDR1 SGHTS, CDR2 YDEGEE. This CDR3 contains 16 residues. Two nested PCRs, about 15 and 9 cycles, amplified TCRalpha and TCRbeta cDNA. TCRdb processed the 5' RACE reads again and assigns one entry to each CDR3 protein, with no DNA. The table for this sample gives about 450,000 distinct CDR3 sequences. Sequences were obtained from blood. The sequence came from a human donor with ulcerative colitis or Crohn's disease, or a healthy co-twin of an affected twin (not recorded which). The chain has TRBV5-8 and TRBJ2-3; TCRdb's assignment of TRBD2 cannot be checked, as there is no DNA. This CDR3 reads CASRRPPTSGTDTQYF.